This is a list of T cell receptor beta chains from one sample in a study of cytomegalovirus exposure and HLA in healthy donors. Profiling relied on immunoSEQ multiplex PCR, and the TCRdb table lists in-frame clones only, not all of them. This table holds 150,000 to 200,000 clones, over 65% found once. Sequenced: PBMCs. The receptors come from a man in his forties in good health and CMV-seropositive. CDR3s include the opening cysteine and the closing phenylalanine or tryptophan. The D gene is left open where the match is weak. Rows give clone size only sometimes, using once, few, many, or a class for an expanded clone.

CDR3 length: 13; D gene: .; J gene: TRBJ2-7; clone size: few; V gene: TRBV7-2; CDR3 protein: CASSQRGGREQYF; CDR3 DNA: TGTGCCAGCAGCCAACGAGGGGGTAGGGAGCAGTACTTC
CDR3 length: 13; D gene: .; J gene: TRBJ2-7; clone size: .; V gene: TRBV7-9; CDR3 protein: CASDKAGSGEQYF; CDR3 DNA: TGTGCCAGCGATAAGGCAGGGAGCGGGGAGCAGTACTTC
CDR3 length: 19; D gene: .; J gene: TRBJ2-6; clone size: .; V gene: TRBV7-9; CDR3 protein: CASTRGWAPLSPGANVLTF; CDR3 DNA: TGTGCCAGCACCCGGGGTTGGGCTCCCTTAAGCCCTGGGGCCAACGTCCTGACTTTC
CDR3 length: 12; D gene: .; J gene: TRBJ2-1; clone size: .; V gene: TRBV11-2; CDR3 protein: CASSHPRGEQFF; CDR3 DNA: TGTGCCAGCAGCCACCCAAGGGGGGAGCAGTTCTTC
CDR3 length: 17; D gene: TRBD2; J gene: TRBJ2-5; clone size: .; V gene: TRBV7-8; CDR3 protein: CASSLGLAGGYQETQYF; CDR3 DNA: TGTGCCAGCAGCCTAGGACTAGCGGGGGGGTACCAAGAGACCCAGTACTTC
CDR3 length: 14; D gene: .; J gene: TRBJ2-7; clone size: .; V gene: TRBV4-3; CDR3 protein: CASSPFTRDHEQYF; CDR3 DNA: TGCGCCAGCAGCCCCTTTACCAGGGATCACGAGCAGTACTTC
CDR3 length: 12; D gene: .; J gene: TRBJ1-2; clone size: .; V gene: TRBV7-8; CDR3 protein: CASSRRGRGYTF; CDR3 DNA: TGTGCCAGCAGCCGGAGGGGCCGTGGCTACACCTTC
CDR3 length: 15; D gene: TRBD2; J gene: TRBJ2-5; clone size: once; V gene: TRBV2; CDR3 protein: CASSEVGLVGETQYF; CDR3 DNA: TGTGCCAGCAGTGAAGTGGGACTAGTCGGAGAGACCCAGTACTTC
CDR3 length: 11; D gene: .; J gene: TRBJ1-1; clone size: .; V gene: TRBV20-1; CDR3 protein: CSEDRYTEAFF; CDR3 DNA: TGCAGTGAGGACAGATACACTGAAGCTTTCTTT
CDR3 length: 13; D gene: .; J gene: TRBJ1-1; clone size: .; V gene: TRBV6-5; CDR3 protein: CASSYPGDTEAFF; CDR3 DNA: TGTGCCAGCAGTTATCCGGGGGACACTGAAGCTTTCTTT
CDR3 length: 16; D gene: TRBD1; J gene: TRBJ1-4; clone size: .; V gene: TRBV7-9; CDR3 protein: CASSILRGQRNEKLFF; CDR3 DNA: TGTGCCAGCAGCATCCTCCGGGGACAGCGAAATGAAAAACTGTTTTTT
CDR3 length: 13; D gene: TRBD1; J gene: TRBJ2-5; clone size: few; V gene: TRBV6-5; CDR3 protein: CASRRTGGETQYF; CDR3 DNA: TGTGCCAGCAGACGGACAGGGGGCGAGACCCAGTACTTC
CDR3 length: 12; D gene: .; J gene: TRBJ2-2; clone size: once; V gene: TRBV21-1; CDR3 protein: CANYGDTGELFF; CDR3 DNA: TGTGCCAACTACGGGGACACCGGGGAGCTGTTTTTT
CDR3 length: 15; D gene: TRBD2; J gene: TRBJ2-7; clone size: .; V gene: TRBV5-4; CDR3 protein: CASSTWTSGSYEQYF; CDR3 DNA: TGTGCCAGCAGCACCTGGACTAGCGGCTCCTACGAGCAGTACTTC
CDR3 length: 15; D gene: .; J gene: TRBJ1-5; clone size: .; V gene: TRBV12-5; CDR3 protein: CASAPGSYSNQPQHF; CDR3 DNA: TGTGCTAGTGCCCCCGGGAGCTATAGCAATCAGCCCCAGCATTTT
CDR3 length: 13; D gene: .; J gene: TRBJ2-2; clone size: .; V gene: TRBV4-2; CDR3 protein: CASSQVRGGELFF; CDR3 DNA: TGTGCCAGCAGCCAAGTGCGGGGCGGGGAGCTGTTTTTT
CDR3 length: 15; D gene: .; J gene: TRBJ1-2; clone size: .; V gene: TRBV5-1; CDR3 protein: CASSLPTRGSHGYTF; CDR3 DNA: TGCGCCAGCAGCTTGCCCACGCGGGGCTCCCATGGCTACACCTTC
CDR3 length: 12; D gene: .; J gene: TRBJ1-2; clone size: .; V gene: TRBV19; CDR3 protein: CASSLYGDGYTF; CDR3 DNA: TGTGCCAGTAGTCTCTACGGTGATGGCTACACCTTC
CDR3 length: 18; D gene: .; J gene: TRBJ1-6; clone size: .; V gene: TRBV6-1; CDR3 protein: CASSEVVKGEPYNSPLHF; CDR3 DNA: TGTGCCAGCAGTGAAGTGGTCAAGGGGGAGCCCTATAATTCACCCCTCCACTTT
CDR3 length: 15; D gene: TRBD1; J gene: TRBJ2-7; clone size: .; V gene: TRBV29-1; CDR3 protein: CSVAATRDRGYEQYF; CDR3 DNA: TGCAGCGTTGCAGCTACCCGGGACAGGGGCTACGAGCAGTACTTC
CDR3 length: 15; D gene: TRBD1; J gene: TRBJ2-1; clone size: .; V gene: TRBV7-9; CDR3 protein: CASSPPRQGYNEQFF; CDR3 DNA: TGTGCCAGCAGCCCCCCAAGACAGGGATACAATGAGCAGTTCTTC
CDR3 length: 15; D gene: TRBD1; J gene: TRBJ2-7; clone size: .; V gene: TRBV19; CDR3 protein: CASSPMGGTGGEQYF; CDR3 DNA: TGTGCCAGTAGTCCTATGGGCGGGACAGGGGGGGAGCAGTACTTC
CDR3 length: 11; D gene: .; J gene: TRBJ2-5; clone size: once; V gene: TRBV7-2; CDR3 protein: CASSLEREQYF; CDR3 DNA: TGTGCCAGCAGCTTAGAGAGGGAGCAGTACTTC
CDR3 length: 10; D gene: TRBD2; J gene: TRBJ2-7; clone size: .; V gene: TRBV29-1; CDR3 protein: CSGTEGREYF; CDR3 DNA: TGCAGCGGTACCGAGGGGAGGGAGTACTTC
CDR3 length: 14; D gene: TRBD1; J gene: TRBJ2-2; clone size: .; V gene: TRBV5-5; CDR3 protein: CASSWTGPPGELFF; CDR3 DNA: TGTGCCAGCAGCTGGACAGGGCCGCCTGGGGAGCTGTTTTTT
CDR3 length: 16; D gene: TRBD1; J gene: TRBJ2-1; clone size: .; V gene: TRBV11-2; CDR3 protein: CASSFDLGQGGNEQFF; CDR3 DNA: TGTGCCAGCAGCTTCGACCTGGGACAGGGAGGCAATGAGCAGTTCTTC
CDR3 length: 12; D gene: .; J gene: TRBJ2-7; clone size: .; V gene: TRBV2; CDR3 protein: CASTGPTYEQYF; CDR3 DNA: TGTGCCAGCACAGGGCCTACCTACGAGCAGTACTTC
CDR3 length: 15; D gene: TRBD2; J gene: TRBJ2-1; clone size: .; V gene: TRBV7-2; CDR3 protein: CASSSERGHYNEQFF; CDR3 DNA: TGTGCCAGCAGCTCGGAGCGGGGGCATTACAATGAGCAGTTCTTC
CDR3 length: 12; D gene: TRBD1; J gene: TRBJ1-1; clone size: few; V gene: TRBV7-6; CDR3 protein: CASSSRTGRAFF; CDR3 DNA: TGTGCCAGCAGCTCCCGGACAGGGCGAGCTTTCTTT
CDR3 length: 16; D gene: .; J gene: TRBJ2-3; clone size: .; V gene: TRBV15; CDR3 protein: CATSRDRGARTDTQYF; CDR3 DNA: TGTGCCACCAGCAGAGACCGGGGGGCCCGCACAGATACGCAGTATTTT
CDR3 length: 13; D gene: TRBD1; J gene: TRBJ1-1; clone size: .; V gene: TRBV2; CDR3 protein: CASSETGRTEAFF; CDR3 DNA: TGTGCCAGCAGTGAGACAGGGCGGACTGAAGCTTTCTTT
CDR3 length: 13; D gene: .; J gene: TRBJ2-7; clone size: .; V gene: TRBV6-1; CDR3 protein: CASTKRGIYEQYF; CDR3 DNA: TGTGCCAGCACCAAAAGGGGAATCTACGAGCAGTACTTC
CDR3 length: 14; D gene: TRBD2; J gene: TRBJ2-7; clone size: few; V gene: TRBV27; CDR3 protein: CASSSGLGSYEQYF; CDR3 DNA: TGTGCCAGCAGTTCGGGACTAGGGTCCTACGAGCAGTACTTC
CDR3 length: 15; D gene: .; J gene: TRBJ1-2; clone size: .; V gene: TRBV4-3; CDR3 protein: CASSQSRGAHSGYTF; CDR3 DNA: TGCGCCAGCAGCCAGTCCCGGGGGGCGCATAGTGGCTACACCTTC
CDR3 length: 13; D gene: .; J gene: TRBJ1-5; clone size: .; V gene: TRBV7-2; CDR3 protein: CASSLGEDQPQHF; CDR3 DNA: TGTGCCAGCAGCCTCGGGGAGGATCAGCCCCAGCATTTT
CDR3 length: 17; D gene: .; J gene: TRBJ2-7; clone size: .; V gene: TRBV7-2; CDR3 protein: CASTSVASSPRSYEQYF; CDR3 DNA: TGTGCCAGCACCAGCGTGGCCTCTAGTCCTAGGTCCTACGAGCAGTACTTC
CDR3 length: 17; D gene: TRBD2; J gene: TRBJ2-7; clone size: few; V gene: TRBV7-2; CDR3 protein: CASSSRSRLAPTYEQYF; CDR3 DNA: TGTGCCAGCAGCTCCCGGAGCCGACTAGCGCCCACCTACGAGCAGTACTTC
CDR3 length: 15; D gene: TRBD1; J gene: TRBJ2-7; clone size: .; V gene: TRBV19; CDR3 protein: CASSTPGGLMDEQYF; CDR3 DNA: TGTGCCAGTAGTACCCCAGGGGGCTTGATGGACGAGCAGTACTTC
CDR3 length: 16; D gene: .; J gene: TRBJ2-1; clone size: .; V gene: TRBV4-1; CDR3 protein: CASSQVERVWGNEQFF; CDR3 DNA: TGCGCCAGCAGCCAAGTCGAGAGGGTCTGGGGTAATGAGCAGTTCTTC
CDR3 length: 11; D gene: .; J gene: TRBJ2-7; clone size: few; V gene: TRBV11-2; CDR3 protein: CASRQAYEQYF; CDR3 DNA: TGTGCCAGCCGACAAGCCTACGAGCAGTACTTC
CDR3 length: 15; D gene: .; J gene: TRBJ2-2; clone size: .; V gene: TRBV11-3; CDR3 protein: CASRRAGVDTGELFF; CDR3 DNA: TGTGCCAGCAGGAGGGCAGGGGTCGACACCGGGGAGCTGTTTTTT
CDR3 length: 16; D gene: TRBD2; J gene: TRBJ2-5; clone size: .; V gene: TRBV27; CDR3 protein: CASSRSSGGVGETQYF; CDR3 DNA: TGTGCCAGCAGCCGATCGAGCGGGGGCGTTGGGGAGACCCAGTACTTC
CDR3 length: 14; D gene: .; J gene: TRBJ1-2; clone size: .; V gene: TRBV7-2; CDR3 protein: CASSPGTQDYGYTF; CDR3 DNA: TGTGCCAGCAGCCCCGGGACACAAGACTATGGCTACACCTTC
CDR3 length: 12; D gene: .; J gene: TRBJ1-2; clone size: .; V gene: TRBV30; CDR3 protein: CAWIASHYGYTF; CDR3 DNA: TGTGCCTGGATAGCTTCCCACTATGGCTACACCTTC
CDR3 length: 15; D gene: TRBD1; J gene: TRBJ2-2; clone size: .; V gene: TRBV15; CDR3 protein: CATSRGDSSTGELFF; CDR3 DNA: TGTGCCACCAGCAGGGGGGACAGTTCCACCGGGGAGCTGTTTTTT
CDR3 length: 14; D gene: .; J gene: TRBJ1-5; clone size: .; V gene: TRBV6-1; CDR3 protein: CASSEGQGSQPQHF; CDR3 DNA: TGTGCCAGCAGTGAAGGGCAGGGGTCTCAGCCCCAGCATTTT